This T cell receptor (beta chain) was retrieved from a study of CD8+ T cells in alopecia areata. The germline V gene has CDR1 GTSNPN and CDR2 SVGIG (reference sequence). Losses at the gene ends were 3 bases for V and 5 bases for J; bases not matched to a gene: 5. This CDR3 is 13 amino acids long. Indicated treatment: oral pan-JAK inhibitor, 5-10 mg twice daily. Extracted from the samples, RNA was reverse transcribed into cDNA to serve as the sequencing template. TCRdb's copy holds only in-frame clones and misses some; the assay was immunoSEQ multiplex PCR. The table has approximately 180,000 clones, around half seen once.

The specimen comprised CD8+ T cells sorted from blood, sampled at week 24, from a patient treated with tofacitinib. The chain carries TRBV30 and TRBJ2-7; 9 bases agree with TRBD1. This clonotype was sampled from a human donor with alopecia areata. The CDR3 sequence is CAWSGDRGDEQYF. The CDR3 nucleotides are TGTGCCTGGAGCGGCGACAGGGGGGACGAGCAGTACTTC. Drawing the rest from reference TRBV30 and TRBJ2-7, the complete variable domain is SQTIHQWPATLVQPVGSPLSLECTVEGTSNPNLYWYRQAAGRGLQLLFYSVGIGQISSEVPQNLSASRPQDRQFILSSKKLLLSDSGFYLCAWSGDRGDEQYFGPGTRLTVT.